The 13 T cell receptor beta chains presented below share a single source sample, sequenced in a study of shared clonotypes between healthy human individuals. Method: immunoSEQ multiplex PCR; TCRdb's copy keeps in-frame clones and lacks some. The sample lists 450,000 to 500,000 clones; more than 65% were seen once. Material for sequencing was PBMCs. Source of these receptors: a woman aged 40 to 49 in good health. Some clones in this sample may be carry-over from other donors' samples.

The V gene is TRBV21-1, the J gene TRBJ2-1; the listed D gene, TRBD1, was not tested against the DNA. TRBV21-1 represents a pseudogene. CDR3 length: 13 residues. In nucleotides, the CDR3 is TGTGCCAGCAGCGGACAGGGGCTGAATGAGCAGTTCTTC. As protein: CASSGQGLNEQFF.

In its sample, this clone was seen once. This chain connects TRBV12-5 to TRBJ2-6, with D possibly matching TRBD2 (5 bases). V was cut by 2 bases and J by 0 bases, with 8 bases left in between. The CDR3 has 16 amino acids. The V gene's germline CDR1 is LGHNT and CDR2 FRNRAP. In DNA form, the CDR3 reads TGTGCTAGTGGTTTGTTGAGGGCCTCTGGGGCCAACGTCCTGACTTTC. Amino acid sequence: CASGLLRASGANVLTF.

The J gene is TRBJ1-2, the V gene TRBV6-1; a possible D gene is TRBD1 (6 bases). V shed 5 bases and J shed 2 bases, with 15 bases lying between them. Germline assignment: CDR1 MNHNS and CDR2 SASEGT. CDR3 length: 15 amino acids. CDR3 region: CASSLSWQGNYGYTF. CDR3 sequence (DNA): TGTGCCAGCAGTTTATCGTGGCAGGGGAACTATGGCTACACCTTC.

The J gene is TRBJ1-1, the V gene TRBV28, with 9 positions matching TRBD1. CDR1 MDHEN and CDR2 SYDVKM come from the germline V gene. This CDR3 is built from 14 residues. The V segment lost 7 bases and the J segment 4 bases; nucleotides outside the gene matches: 7. CDR3 bases: TGTGCCAGCAACTGGGGACAGGGCTTCACTGAAGCTTTCTTT. This gives the protein CASNWGQGFTEAFF.

A note on this clone: Given a far larger clone just one base away, this is likely a sequencing read error. Other DNA sequences in this sample translate to the same CDR3. The V gene is TRBV9, the J gene TRBJ2-5, with D perhaps being TRBD1 or TRBD2 (5 bases each). Trimming stripped 8 bases from V and 4 bases from J, with 18 bases between. There are 14 residues in the CDR3. Germline V gene lookup returns CDR1 SGDLS and CDR2 YYNGEE. The CDR3 is CASSSSGRGETQYF. The CDR3, as DNA: TGTGCCAGTAGCTCCTCGGGGCGCGGAGAGACCCAGTACTTC.

This clone was counted at least ten times. V and J are TRBV2 and TRBJ1-4, with 8 bases fitting TRBD1. Looked up from germline, CDR1 is SNHLY and CDR2 is FYNNEI. CDR3 length equals 14 residues. With V trimmed by 6 bases and J by 5 bases, 5 bases remained unmatched. The CDR3 region is CASRAGGSNEKLFF. Written as DNA, the CDR3 is TGTGCCAGCAGGGCAGGGGGCAGCAATGAAAAACTGTTTTTT.

The CDR3 loop reads CSVEGLAGDEYEQYF. CDR3 DNA sequence: TGCAGCGTTGAAGGTCTAGCGGGAGACGAATACGAGCAGTACTTC. The chain couples TRBV29-1 to TRBJ2-7; 10 nucleotides agree with TRBD2. This CDR3 spans 15 amino acids. V lost 1 base and J lost 4; bases outside the gene matches: 7. Germline CDR1 SQVTM, CDR2 ANQGSEA.

The genes are TRBV27 and TRBJ1-3; 8 nucleotides agree with TRBD1. Matching the DNA end better, TRBJ2-2 makes the J call doubtful. CDR1 MNHEY and CDR2 SMNVEV come from the germline V gene (reference sequence). The CDR3 is 13 residues long. This CDR3 reads CASKTGESGELFF. The CDR3 bases are TGTGCCAGCAAGACAGGGGAATCCGGGGAGCTGTTTTTT.

V gene TRBV7-2 combines with J gene TRBJ2-7, with a tentative D call TRBD2 (6 bases). V was shortened by 3 bases and J by 4 bases, with 10 bases between the two germline ends. Germline V CDR1 and CDR2: SGHTA, FQGNSA. The CDR3 consists of 13 residues. CDR3 amino acids: CASSLGGYYEQYF. The CDR3 DNA follows: TGTGCCAGCAGCTTGGGAGGTTATTACGAGCAGTACTTC. Supplemented by reference TRBV7-2 and TRBJ2-7, the full variable domain reads GAGVSQSPSNKVTEKGKDVELRCDPISGHTALYWYRQSLGQGLEFLIYFQGNSAPDKSGLPSDRFSAERTGGSVSTLTIQRTQQEDSAVYLCASSLGGYYEQYFGPGTRLTVT.

The chain uses TRBV2 and TRBJ2-5, with TRBD2 matching over 11 bases. The end of the DNA fits TRBJ2-7 better, so the J call may be wrong. The CDR3 extends over 17 amino acids. The V gene's germline CDR1 is SNHLY and CDR2 FYNNEI. The CDR3 region has the DNA TGTGCCAGCATTTGGACTAGCGGGTCGGGGTGTGAGACCGAGCAGTACTTC. Protein product: CASIWTSGSGCETEQYF.

This clone has just one count. V is TRBV20-1 and J is TRBJ1-2, with 7 bases identical to TRBD1. Germline-derived CDR1 and CDR2 are DFQATT and SNEGSKA (reference sequence). This CDR3 is built from 11 residues. The CDR3 bases are TGCACCAGAACAGGGGACGGTCCGGGCACCTTC. This translates into CTRTGDGPGTF.

The J gene is TRBJ2-5, the V gene TRBV27, with 11 bases lining up with TRBD2. This CDR3 spans 15 amino acids. V lost 2 bases and J lost 7; bases outside the gene matches: 6. Germline assignment: CDR1 MNHEY and CDR2 SMNVEV (reference sequence). The CDR3 sequence is CASSLGTSGRGTQYF. CDR3 sequence (DNA): TGTGCCAGCAGTTTAGGTACTAGCGGGAGAGGGACCCAGTACTTC.

The rearrangement links TRBV18 to TRBJ1-3; 7 bases are a match to TRBD1. The CDR3 loop spans 17 amino acids. Germline assignment: CDR1 KGHSH and CDR2 LQKENI. Unmatched junction bases numbered 7, after V lost 2 bases and J lost 0 bases. CDR3 region: CASSPRDSELSGNTIYF. The CDR3 DNA reads TGTGCCAGCTCACCAAGGGACAGCGAACTCTCTGGAAACACCATATATTTT.